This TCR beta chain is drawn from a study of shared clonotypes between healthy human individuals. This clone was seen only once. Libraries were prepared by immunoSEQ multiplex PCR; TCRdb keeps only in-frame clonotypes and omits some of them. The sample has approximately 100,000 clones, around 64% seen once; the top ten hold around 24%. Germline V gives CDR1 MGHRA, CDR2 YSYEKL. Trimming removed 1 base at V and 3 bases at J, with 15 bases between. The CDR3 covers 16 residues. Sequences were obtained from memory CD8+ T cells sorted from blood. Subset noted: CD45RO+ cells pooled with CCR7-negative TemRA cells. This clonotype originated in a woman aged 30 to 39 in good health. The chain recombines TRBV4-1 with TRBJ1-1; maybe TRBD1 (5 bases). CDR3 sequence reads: CASSQGLGRADTEAFF. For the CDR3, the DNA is TGCGCCAGCAGCCAAGGCCTGGGCAGGGCCGACACTGAAGCTTTCTTT.